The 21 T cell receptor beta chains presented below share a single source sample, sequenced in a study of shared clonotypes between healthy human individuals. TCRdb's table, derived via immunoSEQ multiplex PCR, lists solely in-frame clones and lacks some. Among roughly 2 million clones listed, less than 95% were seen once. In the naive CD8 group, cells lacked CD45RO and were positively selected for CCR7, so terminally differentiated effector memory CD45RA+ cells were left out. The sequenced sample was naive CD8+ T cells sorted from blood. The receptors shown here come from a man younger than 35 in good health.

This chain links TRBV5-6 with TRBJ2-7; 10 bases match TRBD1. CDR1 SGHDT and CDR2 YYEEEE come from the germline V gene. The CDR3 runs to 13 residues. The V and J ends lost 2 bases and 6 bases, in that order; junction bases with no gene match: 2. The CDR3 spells CASSLGTGAEQYF. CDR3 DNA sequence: TGTGCCAGCAGCTTAGGGACAGGGGCCGAGCAGTACTTC.

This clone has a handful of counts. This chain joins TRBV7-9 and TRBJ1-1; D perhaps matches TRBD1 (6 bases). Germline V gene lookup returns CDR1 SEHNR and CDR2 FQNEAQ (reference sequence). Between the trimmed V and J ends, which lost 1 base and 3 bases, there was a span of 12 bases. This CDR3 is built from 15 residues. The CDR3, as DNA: TGTGCCAGCAGCTTAGATACAGGGCGGTACACTGAAGCTTTCTTT. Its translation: CASSLDTGRYTEAFF.

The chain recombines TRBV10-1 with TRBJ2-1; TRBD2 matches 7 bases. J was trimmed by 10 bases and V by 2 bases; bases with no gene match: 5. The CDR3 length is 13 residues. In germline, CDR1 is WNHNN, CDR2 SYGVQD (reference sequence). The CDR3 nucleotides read TGCGCCAGCAGTGAGGGGGGAGGGCAGGAGCAGTTCTTC. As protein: CASSEGGGQEQFF.

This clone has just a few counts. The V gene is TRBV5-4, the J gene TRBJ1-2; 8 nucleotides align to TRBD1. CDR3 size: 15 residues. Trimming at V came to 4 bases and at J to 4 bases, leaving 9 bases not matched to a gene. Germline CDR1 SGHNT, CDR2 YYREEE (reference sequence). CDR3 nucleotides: TGTGCCAGCAGCGACGACAGGGGCCGCCTCTATGGCTACACCTTC. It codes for CASSDDRGRLYGYTF.

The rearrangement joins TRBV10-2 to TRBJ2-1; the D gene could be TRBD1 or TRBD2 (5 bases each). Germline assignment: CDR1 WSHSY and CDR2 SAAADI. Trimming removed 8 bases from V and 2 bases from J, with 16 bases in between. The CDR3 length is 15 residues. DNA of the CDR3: TGCGCCAGCGCTTCCCGGGACGGAGCCTACAATGAGCAGTTCTTC. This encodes CASASRDGAYNEQFF.

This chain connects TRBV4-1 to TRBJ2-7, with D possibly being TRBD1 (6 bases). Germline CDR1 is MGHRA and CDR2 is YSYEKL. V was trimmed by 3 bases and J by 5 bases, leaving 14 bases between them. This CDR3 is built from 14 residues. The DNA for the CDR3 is TGCGCCAGCAGCCAGCACCCTCAGGGGAACGAGCAGTACTTC. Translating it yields CASSQHPQGNEQYF.

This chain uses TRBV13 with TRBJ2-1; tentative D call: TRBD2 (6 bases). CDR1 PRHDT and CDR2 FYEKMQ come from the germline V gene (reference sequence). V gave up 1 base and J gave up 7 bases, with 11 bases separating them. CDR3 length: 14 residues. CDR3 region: CASSLDGAGNEQFF. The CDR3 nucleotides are TGTGCCAGCAGCTTAGACGGGGCGGGGAATGAGCAGTTCTTC.

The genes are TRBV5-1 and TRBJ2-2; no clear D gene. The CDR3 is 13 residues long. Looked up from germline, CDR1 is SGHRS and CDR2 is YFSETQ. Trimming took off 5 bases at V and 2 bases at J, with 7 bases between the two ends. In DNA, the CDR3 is TGCGCCAGCAGGCCAGGTAACACCGGGGAGCTGTTTTTT. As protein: CASRPGNTGELFF.

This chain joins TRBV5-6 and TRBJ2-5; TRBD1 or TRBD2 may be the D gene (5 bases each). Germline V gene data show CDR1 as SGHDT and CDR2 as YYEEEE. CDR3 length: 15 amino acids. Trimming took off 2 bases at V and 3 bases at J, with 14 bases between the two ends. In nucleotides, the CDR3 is TGTGCCAGCAGCTTTGGGACGAATATGGAAGAGACCCAGTACTTC. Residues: CASSFGTNMEETQYF.

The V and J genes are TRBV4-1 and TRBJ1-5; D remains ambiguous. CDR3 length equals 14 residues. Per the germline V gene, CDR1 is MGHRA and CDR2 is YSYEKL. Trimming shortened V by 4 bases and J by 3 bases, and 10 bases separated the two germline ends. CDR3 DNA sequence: TGCGCCAGCAGCCCGACACAGATCAATCAGCCCCAGCATTTT. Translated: CASSPTQINQPQHF.

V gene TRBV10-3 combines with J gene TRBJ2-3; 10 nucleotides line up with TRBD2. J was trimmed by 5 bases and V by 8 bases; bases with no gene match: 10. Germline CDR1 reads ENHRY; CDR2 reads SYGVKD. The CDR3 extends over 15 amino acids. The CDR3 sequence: CAIDQREGREDTQYF. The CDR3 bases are TGTGCCATCGATCAGCGGGAGGGCCGTGAAGATACGCAGTATTTT.

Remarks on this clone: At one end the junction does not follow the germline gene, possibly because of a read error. CDR3 nucleotide sequence: TGTGCCAGCGGTTTATCCGGGAGCACTGAAGCTTTCTTT. As protein: CASGLSGSTEAFF. The rearrangement links TRBV27 to TRBJ1-1; D not resolved. This CDR3 is 13 amino acids long. The germline gives CDR1 MNHEY, CDR2 SMNVEV (reference sequence).

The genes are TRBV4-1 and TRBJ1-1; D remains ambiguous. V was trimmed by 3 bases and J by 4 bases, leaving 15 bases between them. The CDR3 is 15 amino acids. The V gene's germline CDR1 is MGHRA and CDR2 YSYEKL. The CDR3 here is CASSHGWGEGTEAFF. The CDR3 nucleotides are TGCGCCAGCAGCCACGGATGGGGAGAGGGCACTGAAGCTTTCTTT.

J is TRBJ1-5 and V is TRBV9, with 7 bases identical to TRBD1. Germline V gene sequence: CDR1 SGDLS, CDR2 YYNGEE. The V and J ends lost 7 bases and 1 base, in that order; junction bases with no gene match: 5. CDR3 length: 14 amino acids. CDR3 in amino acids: CASGEGGSNQPQHF. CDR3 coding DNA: TGTGCCAGCGGGGAAGGGGGCAGCAATCAGCCCCAGCATTTT.

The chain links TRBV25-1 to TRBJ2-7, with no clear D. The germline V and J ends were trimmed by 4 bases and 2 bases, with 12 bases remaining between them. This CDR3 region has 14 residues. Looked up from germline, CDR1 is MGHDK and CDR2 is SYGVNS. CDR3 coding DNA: TGTGCCAGCAGTGTTGGCGAAAGTACCTACGAGCAGTACTTC. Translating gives CASSVGESTYEQYF.

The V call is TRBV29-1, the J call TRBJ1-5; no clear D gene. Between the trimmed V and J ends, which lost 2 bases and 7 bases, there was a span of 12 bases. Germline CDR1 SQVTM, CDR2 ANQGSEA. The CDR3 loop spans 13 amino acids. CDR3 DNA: TGCAGCGTTGAATCCGGGGTCGGGCAGCCCCAGCATTTT. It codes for CSVESGVGQPQHF.

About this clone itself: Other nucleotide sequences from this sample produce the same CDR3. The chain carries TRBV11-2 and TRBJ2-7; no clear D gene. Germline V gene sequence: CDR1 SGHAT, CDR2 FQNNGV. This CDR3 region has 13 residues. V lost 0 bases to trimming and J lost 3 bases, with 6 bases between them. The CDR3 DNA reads TGTGCCAGCAGCTTAGAGGCCGACTACGAGCAGTACTTC. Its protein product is CASSLEADYEQYF.

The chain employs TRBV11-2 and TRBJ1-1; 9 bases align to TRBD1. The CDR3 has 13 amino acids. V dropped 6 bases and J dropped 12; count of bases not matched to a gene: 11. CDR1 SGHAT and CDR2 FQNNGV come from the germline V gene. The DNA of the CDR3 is TGTGCCAGCAGTACCGGGACAGGGTTTATAACTTTCTTT. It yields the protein CASSTGTGFITFF.

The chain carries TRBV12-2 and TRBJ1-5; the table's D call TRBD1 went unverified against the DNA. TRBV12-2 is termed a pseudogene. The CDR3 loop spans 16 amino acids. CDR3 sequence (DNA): TGTGCAAGTCGCTTAGCGGGACAGGGGAAAAATCAGCCCCAGCATTTT. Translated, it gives CASRLAGQGKNQPQHF.

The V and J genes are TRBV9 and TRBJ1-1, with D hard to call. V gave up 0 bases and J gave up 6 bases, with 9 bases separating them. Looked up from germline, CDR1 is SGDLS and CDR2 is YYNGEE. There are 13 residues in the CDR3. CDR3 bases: TGTGCCAGCAGCGTAGGCAGTTCGTCTGAAGCTTTCTTT. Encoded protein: CASSVGSSSEAFF.

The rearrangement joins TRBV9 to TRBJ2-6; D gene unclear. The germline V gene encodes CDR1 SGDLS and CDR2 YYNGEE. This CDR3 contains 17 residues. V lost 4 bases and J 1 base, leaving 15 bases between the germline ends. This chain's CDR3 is CASSLSIPRSGANVLTF. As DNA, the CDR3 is TGTGCCAGCAGCTTGTCAATTCCCAGATCTGGGGCCAACGTCCTGACTTTC.